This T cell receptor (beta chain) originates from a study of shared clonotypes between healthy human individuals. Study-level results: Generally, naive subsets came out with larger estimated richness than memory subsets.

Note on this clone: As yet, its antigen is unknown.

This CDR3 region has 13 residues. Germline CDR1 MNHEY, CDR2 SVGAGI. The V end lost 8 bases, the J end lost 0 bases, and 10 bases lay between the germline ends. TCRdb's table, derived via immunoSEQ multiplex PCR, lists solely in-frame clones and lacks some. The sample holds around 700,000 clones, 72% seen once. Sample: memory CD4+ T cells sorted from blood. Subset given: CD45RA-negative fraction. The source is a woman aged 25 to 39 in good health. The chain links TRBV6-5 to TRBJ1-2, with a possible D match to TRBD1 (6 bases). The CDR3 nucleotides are TGTGCCAGCGCCAGGGGCTCTAACTATGGCTACACCTTC. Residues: CASARGSNYGYTF.